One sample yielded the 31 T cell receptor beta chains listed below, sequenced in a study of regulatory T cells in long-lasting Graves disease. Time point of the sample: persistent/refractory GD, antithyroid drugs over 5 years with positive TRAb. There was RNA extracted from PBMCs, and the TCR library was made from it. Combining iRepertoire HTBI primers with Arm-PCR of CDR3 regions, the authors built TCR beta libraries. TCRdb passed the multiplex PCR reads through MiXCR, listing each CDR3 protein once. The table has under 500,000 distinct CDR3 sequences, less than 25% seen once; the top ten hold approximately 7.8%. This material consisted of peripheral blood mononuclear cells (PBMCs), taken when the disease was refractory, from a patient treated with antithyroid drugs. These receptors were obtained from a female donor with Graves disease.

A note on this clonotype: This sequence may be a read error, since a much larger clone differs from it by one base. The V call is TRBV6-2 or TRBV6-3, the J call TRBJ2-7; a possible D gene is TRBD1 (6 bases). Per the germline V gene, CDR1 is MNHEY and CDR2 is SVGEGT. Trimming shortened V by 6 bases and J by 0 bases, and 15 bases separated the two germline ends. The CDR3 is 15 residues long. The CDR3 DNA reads TGTGCCAGCAGGCACAGGGTAACGAGCTCCTACGAGCAGTACTTC. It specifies CASRHRVTSSYEQYF.

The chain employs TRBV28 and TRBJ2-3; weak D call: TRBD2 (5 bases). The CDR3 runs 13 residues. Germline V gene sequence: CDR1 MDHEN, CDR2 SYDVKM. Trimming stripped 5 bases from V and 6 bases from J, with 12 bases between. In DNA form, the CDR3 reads TGTGCCAGCAGTCCCGCGGGTTGGGATACGCAGTATTTT. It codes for CASSPAGWDTQYF.

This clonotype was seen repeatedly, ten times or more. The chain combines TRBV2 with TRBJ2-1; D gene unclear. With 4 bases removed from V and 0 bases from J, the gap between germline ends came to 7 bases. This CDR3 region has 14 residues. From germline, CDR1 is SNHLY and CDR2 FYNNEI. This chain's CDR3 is CASSALSSYNEQFF. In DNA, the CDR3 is TGTGCCAGCAGTGCTCTTAGCTCCTACAATGAGCAGTTCTTC.

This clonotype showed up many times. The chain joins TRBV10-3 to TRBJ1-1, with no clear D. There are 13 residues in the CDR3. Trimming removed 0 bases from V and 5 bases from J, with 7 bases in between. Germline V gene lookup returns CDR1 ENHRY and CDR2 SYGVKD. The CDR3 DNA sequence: TGTGCCATCAGTGAGTCGACGGGGACTGAAGCTTTCTTT. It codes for CAISESTGTEAFF.

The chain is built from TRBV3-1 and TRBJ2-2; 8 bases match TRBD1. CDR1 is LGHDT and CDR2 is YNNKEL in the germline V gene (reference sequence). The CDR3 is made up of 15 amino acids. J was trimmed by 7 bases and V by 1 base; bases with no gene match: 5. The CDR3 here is CASSQVQGAHGELFF. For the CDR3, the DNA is TGTGCCAGCAGCCAAGTCCAGGGGGCCCACGGGGAGCTGTTTTTT.

The CDR3: CASSPPGTGGYYGYTF. The CDR3 region has the DNA TGTGCCAGCAGCCCGCCCGGGACAGGGGGCTACTATGGCTACACCTTC. The J gene is TRBJ1-2, the V gene TRBV5-6, with 12 bases fitting TRBD1. Trimming took 4 bases from V and 3 from J; bases not matched to a gene: 7. Germline V gene data show CDR1 as SGHDT and CDR2 as YYEEEE. CDR3 length equals 16 residues.

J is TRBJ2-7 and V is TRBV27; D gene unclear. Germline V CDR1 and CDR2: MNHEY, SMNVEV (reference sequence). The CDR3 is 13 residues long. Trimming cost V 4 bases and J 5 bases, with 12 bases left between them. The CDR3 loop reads CASSSKQFNEQYF. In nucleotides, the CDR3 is TGTGCCAGCAGTTCAAAACAATTCAACGAGCAGTACTTC.

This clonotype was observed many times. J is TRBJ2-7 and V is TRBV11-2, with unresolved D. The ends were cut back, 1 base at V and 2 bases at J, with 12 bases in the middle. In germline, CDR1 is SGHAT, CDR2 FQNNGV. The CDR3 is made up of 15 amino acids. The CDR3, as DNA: TGTGCCAGCAGCTTAGTTGGCAGTGGGCCCTACGAGCAGTACTTC. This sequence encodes CASSLVGSGPYEQYF.

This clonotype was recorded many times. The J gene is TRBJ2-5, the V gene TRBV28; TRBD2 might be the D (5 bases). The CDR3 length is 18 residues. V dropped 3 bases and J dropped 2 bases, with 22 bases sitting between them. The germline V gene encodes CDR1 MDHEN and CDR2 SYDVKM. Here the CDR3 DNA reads TGTGCCAGCAGTTTCGGGATAGCGCCCGACCCGAGACAAGAGACCCAGTACTTC. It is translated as CASSFGIAPDPRQETQYF.

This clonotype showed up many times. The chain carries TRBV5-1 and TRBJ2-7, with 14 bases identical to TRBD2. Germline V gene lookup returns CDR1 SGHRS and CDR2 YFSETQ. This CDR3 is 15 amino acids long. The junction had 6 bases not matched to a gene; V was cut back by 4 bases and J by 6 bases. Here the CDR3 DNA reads TGCGCCAGCAGCAAGACTAGCGGGAGGGCCTTCGAGCAGTACTTC. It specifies CASSKTSGRAFEQYF.

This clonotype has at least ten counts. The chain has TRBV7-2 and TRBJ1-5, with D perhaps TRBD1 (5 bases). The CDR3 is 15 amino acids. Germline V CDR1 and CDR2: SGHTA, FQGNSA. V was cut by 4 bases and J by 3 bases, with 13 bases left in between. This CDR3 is CASSSDRTSNQPQHF. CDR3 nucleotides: TGTGCCAGCAGCTCCGACAGAACTTCCAATCAGCCCCAGCATTTT.

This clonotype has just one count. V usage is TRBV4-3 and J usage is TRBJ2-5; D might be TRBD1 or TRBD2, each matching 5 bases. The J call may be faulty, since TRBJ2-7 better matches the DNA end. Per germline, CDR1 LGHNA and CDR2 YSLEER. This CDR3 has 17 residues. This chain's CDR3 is CASSQVVGAPWSYEQYF. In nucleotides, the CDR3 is TGCGCCAGCAGCCAAGTAGTCGGGGCCCCGTGGTCCTACGAGCAGTACTTC.

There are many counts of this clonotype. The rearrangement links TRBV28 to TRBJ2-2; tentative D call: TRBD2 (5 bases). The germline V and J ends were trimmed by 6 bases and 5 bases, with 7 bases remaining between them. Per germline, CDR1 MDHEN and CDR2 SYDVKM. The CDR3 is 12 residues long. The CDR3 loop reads CASRRLTGELFF. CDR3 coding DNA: TGTGCCAGCAGACGACTAACCGGGGAGCTGTTTTTT.

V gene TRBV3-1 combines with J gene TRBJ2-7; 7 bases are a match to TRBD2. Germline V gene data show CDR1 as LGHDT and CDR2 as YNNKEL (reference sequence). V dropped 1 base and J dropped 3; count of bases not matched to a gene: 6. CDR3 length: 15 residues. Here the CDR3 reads CASSQGLALFYEQYF. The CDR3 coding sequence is TGTGCCAGCAGCCAAGGACTAGCTCTTTTCTACGAGCAGTACTTC.

The CDR3, as DNA: TGTGCCAGCAGCCCCGTGGACCAGTTCGAGCAGTACTTC. Translated, it gives CASSPVDQFEQYF. The genes are TRBV7-2 and TRBJ2-7; no definite D call. V was trimmed by 5 bases and J by 6 bases, leaving 14 bases between them. There are 13 residues in the CDR3. Looked up from germline, CDR1 is SGHTA and CDR2 is FQGNSA.

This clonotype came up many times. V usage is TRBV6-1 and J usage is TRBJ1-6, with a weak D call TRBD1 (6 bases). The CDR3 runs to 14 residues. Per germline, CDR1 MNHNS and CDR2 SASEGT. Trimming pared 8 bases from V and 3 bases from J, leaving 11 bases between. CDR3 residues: CASADSVYNSPLHF. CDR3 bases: TGTGCCAGCGCGGACAGCGTCTATAATTCACCCCTCCACTTT.

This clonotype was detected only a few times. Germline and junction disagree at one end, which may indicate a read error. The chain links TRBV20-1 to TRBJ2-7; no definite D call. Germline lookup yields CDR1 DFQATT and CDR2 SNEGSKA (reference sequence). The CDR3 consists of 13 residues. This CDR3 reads CSARGPLSHEQYF. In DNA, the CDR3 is TGCAGTGCTAGAGGACCCCTCTCCCACGAGCAGTACTTC.

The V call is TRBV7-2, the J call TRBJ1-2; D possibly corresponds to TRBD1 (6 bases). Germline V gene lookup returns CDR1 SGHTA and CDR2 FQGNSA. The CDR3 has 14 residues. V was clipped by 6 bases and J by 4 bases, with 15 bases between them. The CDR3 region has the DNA TGTGCCAGCAGTCACCCGACAGGTGGCTATGGCTACACCTTC. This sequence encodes CASSHPTGGYGYTF.

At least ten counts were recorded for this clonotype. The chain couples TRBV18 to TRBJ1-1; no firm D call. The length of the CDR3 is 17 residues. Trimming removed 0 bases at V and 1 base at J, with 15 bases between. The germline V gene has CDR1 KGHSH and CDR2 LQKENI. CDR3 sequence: CASSPPDLASTNTEAFF. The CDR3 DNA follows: TGTGCCAGCTCACCACCGGATCTGGCATCAACGAACACTGAAGCTTTCTTT.

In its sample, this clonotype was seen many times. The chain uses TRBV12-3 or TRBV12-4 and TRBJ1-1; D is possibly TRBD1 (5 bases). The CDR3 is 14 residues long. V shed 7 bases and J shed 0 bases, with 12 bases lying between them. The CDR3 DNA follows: TGTGCCAGCATTTCGGGACTTTTGAACACTGAAGCTTTCTTT. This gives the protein CASISGLLNTEAFF.

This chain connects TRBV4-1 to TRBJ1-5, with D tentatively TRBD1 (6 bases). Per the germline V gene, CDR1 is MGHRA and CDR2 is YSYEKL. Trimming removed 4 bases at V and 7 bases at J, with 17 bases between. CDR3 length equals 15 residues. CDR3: CASSLRTGGGQPQHF. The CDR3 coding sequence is TGCGCCAGCAGCCTTAGGACCGGGGGCGGGCAGCCCCAGCATTTT.

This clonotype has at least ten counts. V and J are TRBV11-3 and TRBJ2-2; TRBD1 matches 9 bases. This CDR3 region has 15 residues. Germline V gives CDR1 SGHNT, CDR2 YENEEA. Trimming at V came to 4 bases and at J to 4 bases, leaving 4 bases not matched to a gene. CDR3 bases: TGTGCCAGCAGCTGGGGACAGGGAGGCACCGGGGAGCTGTTTTTT. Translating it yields CASSWGQGGTGELFF.

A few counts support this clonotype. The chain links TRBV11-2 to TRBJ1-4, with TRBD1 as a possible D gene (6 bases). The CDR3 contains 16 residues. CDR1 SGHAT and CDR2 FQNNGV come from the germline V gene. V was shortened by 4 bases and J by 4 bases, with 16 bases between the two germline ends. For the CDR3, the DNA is TGTGCCAGCAGCTCGGCTAGTGGGACATTTAATGAAAAACTGTTTTTT. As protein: CASSSASGTFNEKLFF. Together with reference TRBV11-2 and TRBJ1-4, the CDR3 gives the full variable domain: EAGVAQSPRYKIIEKRQSVAFWCNPISGHATLYWYQQILGQGPKLLIQFQNNGVVDDSQLPKDRFSAERLKGVDSTLKIQPAKLEDSAVYLCASSSASGTFNEKLFFGSGTQLSVL.

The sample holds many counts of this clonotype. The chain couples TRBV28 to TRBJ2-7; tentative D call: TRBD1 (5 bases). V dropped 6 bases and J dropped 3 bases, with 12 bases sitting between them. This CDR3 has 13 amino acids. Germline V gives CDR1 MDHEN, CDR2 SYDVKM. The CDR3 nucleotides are TGTGCCAGCAGCCTAGACAGAGGCTACGAGCAGTACTTC. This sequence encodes CASSLDRGYEQYF.

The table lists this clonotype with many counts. CDR3 sequence: CSVALAGTGNSPLHF. The CDR3 DNA is TGCAGCGTAGCCCTAGCCGGGACAGGGAATTCACCCCTCCACTTT. The genes are TRBV29-1 and TRBJ1-6; 9 nucleotides agree with TRBD1. The CDR3 contains 15 residues. The germline V gene has CDR1 SQVTM and CDR2 ANQGSEA. Trimming at V came to 6 bases and at J to 7 bases, leaving 10 bases not matched to a gene.

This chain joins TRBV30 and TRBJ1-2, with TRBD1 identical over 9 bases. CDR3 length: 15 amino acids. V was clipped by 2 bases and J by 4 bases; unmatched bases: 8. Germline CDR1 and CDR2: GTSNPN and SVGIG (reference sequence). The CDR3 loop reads CAWSPGQGFAYGYTF. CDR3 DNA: TGTGCCTGGAGTCCTGGACAGGGGTTCGCCTATGGCTACACCTTC.

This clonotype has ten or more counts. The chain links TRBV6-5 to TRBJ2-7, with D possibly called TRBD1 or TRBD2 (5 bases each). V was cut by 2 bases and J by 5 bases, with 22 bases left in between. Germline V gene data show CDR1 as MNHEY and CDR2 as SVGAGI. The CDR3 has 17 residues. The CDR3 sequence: CASSYNPAARGVDEQYF. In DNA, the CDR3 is TGTGCCAGCAGTTACAACCCAGCGGCGCGAGGGGTTGACGAGCAGTACTTC.

The CDR3 DNA reads as TGCAGCGTTACCGGGACAGGGGCCACCTGGAACACCGGGGAGCTGTTTTTT. This gives the protein CSVTGTGATWNTGELFF. This chain connects TRBV29-1 to TRBJ2-2, with TRBD1 matching over 10 bases. Germline V lookup: CDR1 SQVTM, CDR2 ANQGSEA. The CDR3 contains 17 residues. Trimming cost V 5 bases and J 1 base; bases outside gene matches: 10.

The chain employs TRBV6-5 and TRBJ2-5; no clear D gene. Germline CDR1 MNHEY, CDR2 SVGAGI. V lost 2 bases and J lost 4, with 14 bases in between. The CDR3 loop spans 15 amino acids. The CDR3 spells CASSYVEIPGETQYF. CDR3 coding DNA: TGTGCCAGCAGTTACGTCGAAATACCCGGAGAGACCCAGTACTTC.

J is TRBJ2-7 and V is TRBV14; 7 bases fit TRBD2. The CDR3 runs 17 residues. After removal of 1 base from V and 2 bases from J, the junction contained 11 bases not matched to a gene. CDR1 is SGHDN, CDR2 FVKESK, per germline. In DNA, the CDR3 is TGTGCCAGCAGCCAAGTTTGGGGAGGGTTGGAGCCCTACGAGCAGTACTTC. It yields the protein CASSQVWGGLEPYEQYF.

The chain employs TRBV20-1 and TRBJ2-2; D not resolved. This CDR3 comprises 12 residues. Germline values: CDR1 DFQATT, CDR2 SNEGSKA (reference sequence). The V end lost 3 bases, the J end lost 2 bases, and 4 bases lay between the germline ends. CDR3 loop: CSASPNTGELFF. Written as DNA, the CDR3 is TGCAGTGCTAGCCCCAACACCGGGGAGCTGTTTTTT.